This T cell receptor (beta chain) was captured in a study of T cell clonality in common variable immunodeficiency. Control and CVID samples contributed equal amounts of genomic DNA. Profiled with immunoSEQ multiplex PCR; TCRdb holds only in-frame clones, not every one. The table lists about 37,000 clones, with no singletons. The table lists this clone with many counts. With the read ending 3 residues before the CDR3 end, the germline J gene is used to fill in that end. The V gene's germline CDR1 is SNHLY and CDR2 FYNNEI. Unmatched junction bases numbered 10, after V lost 7 bases and J lost 4 bases. The CDR3 consists of 15 residues.

The sample comprised peripheral blood mononuclear cells. This TCR derives from a person aged 18 to 75 in good health. The chain couples TRBV2 to TRBJ2-5; 9 positions agree with TRBD2. The sequenced part of the CDR3 DNA is TGTGCCAGCAAGTATGGAGCGGGAGGTCTAGAGACC. The encoded protein is CASKYGAGGLET. The CDR3 reads in full as CASKYGAGGLETQYF. The complete variable domain, with remaining parts taken from reference TRBV2 and TRBJ2-5, reads EPEVTQTPSHQVTQMGQEVILRCVPISNHLYFYWYRQILGQKVEFLVSFYNNEISEKSEIFDDQFSVERPDGSNFTLKIRSTKLEDSAMYFCASKYGAGGLETQYFGPGTRLLVL.